This passage covers 17 T cell receptor beta chains from one sample sequenced in a study of blood T cell repertoires in COVID-19. Sequencing was performed with immunoSEQ multiplex PCR; in TCRdb, only in-frame clones are kept and a portion is missing. The sample has roughly 80,000 clones, approximately 91% seen once. The sample comprised peripheral blood. The receptors were sampled from a man in his fifties or sixties with COVID-19, enrolled during active disease.

The chain couples TRBV7-8 to TRBJ2-1, with TRBD2 matching 9 bases. This CDR3 has 16 amino acids. V lost 5 bases to trimming and J lost 10 bases; unmatched junction nucleotides: 15. The germline V gene has CDR1 SGHVS and CDR2 FQNEAQ. The CDR3 nucleotides are TGTGCCAGCAGCCCTACTCTAGCGGGAAAACGTTGGGAGCAGTTCTTC. It specifies CASSPTLAGKRWEQFF.

V gene TRBV5-5 combines with J gene TRBJ1-5; D possibly corresponds to TRBD1 (5 bases). The CDR3 spans 14 residues. CDR1 is SGHKS, CDR2 YYEKEE, per germline (reference sequence). Trimming pared 4 bases from V and 2 bases from J, leaving 10 bases between. In nucleotides, the CDR3 is TGTGCCAGCAGCCGGCAGGGTGGCAATCAGCCCCAGCATTTT. It yields the protein CASSRQGGNQPQHF.

J is TRBJ2-7 and V is TRBV18, with TRBD1 identical over 8 bases. The CDR3 contains 14 residues. Trimming took 4 bases from V and 3 from J; bases not matched to a gene: 5. Germline CDR1 reads KGHSH; CDR2 reads LQKENI. Here the CDR3 DNA reads TGTGCCAGCTCACTAGACAGGGGCGGCTACGAGCAGTACTTC. This translates into CASSLDRGGYEQYF.

This clone was picked up one time. The genes are TRBV9 and TRBJ1-2, with TRBD1 matching 9 bases. Germline CDR1 and CDR2: SGDLS and YYNGEE. The CDR3 is 15 residues long. The V and J ends lost 3 bases and 8 bases, in that order; junction bases with no gene match: 11. DNA for the CDR3: TGTGCCAGCAGCGCCGGGGGAACAGGGGGCCTGGGCTACACCTTC. Protein sequence: CASSAGGTGGLGYTF. Together with reference TRBV9 and TRBJ1-2, the CDR3 gives the full variable domain: DSGVTQTPKHLITATGQRVTLRCSPRSGDLSVYWYQQSLDQGLQFLIQYYNGEERAKGNILERFSAQQFPDLHSELNLSSLELGDSALYFCASSAGGTGGLGYTFGSGTRLTVV.

The rearrangement links TRBV7-9 to TRBJ1-5; D is uncertain. Germline values: CDR1 SEHNR, CDR2 FQNEAQ (reference sequence). Trimming took off 4 bases at V and 7 bases at J, with 8 bases between the two ends. This CDR3 region has 12 residues. The CDR3 coding sequence is TGTGCCAGCAGCTACGGGAGCCAGCCCCAGCATTTT. Protein product: CASSYGSQPQHF.

The CDR3, as DNA: TGCGCCAGCAGCCAACCCCACAGCTCTGGGGCCAACGTCCTGACTTTC. It encodes CASSQPHSSGANVLTF. The chain couples TRBV4-1 to TRBJ2-6; the D is unclear. Germline-derived CDR1 and CDR2 are MGHRA and YSYEKL. The CDR3 spans 16 residues. With 2 bases removed from V and 0 bases from J, the gap between germline ends came to 8 bases.

The V and J genes are TRBV10-3 and TRBJ1-6, with unresolved D. The CDR3 consists of 15 residues. Germline loops: CDR1 ENHRY, CDR2 SYGVKD. The ends were cut back, 7 bases at V and 6 bases at J, with 16 bases in the middle. Here the CDR3 DNA reads TGTGCCATCACAGCGGGGAGTATGCCTAATTCACCCCTCCACTTT. As protein: CAITAGSMPNSPLHF.

This sequence joins TRBV5-1 and TRBJ2-2; the D gene is possibly TRBD1 (5 bases). Germline-derived CDR1 and CDR2 are SGHRS and YFSETQ. This CDR3 has 16 amino acids. The germline V and J ends were trimmed by 2 bases and 3 bases, with 14 bases remaining between them. For the CDR3, the DNA is TGCGCCAGCAGCTTCACAGGTCAACCGGACACCGGGGAGCTGTTTTTT. Encoded protein: CASSFTGQPDTGELFF.

V usage is TRBV14 and J usage is TRBJ2-1; 10 bases are a match to TRBD2. The germline CDR1 and CDR2 sequences are SGHDN and FVKESK. Trimming cost V 3 bases and J 1 base; bases outside gene matches: 9. This CDR3 is 18 amino acids long. CDR3 nucleotides: TGTGCCAGCAGCCAGGTTTCCGGGACTAGCGATTCCTACAATGAGCAGTTCTTC. Protein sequence: CASSQVSGTSDSYNEQFF.

The V call is TRBV29-1, the J call TRBJ2-1; unclear D gene. V was clipped by 6 bases and J by 4 bases, with 7 bases between them. Germline loops: CDR1 SQVTM, CDR2 ANQGSEA. The CDR3 extends over 11 amino acids. CDR3 nucleotide sequence: TGCAGCGTGCTACTTTACAATGAGCAGTTCTTC. Protein: CSVLLYNEQFF.

The rearrangement uses TRBV19 and TRBJ2-2; possible D gene TRBD1, 5 bases. The germline V gene has CDR1 LNHDA and CDR2 SQIVND (reference sequence). This CDR3 has 13 amino acids. The germline V and J ends were trimmed by 3 bases and 7 bases, with 9 bases remaining between them. CDR3 DNA: TGTGCCAGTAGTATTACCAGGGTCGGGGAGCTGTTTTTT. The encoded protein is CASSITRVGELFF.

The rearrangement joins TRBV29-1 to TRBJ1-5; 10 bases agree with TRBD1. V lost 5 bases and J lost 5; bases outside the gene matches: 6. In germline, CDR1 is SQVTM, CDR2 ANQGSEA. The CDR3 spans 14 residues. Here the CDR3 DNA reads TGCAGCGTTAAGGACGGGACAGGGGATCAGCCCCAGCATTTT. Encoded protein: CSVKDGTGDQPQHF.

V is TRBV7-2 and J is TRBJ2-3; 9 nucleotides match TRBD1. The CDR3 is made up of 15 amino acids. J gave up 3 bases and V 6 bases, and 7 bases lay outside the gene matches. In germline, CDR1 is SGHTA, CDR2 FQGNSA. This CDR3 reads CASSPRQGGTDTQYF. The DNA for the CDR3 is TGTGCCAGCAGTCCTAGACAGGGGGGGACAGATACGCAGTATTTT.

V is TRBV5-4 and J is TRBJ1-2; possibly TRBD1 for D (6 bases). CDR1 is SGHNT, CDR2 YYREEE, per germline (reference sequence). V lost 4 bases and J lost 3, with 13 bases in between. The CDR3 runs to 14 residues. The CDR3 region is CASSPGGGHYGYTF. DNA for the CDR3: TGTGCCAGCAGCCCTGGGGGGGGGCACTATGGCTACACCTTC.

The chain combines TRBV10-3 with TRBJ1-3, with TRBD1 as a possible D gene (5 bases). This CDR3 region has 16 residues. The V gene lost 4 bases and the J gene lost 0 bases, with 13 bases spanning the gap. Germline V CDR1 and CDR2: ENHRY, SYGVKD. CDR3 sequence: CAISALGTDSGNTIYF. Here the CDR3 DNA reads TGTGCCATCAGTGCGCTCGGGACTGACTCTGGAAACACCATATATTTT.

The J gene is TRBJ1-5, the V gene TRBV2, with TRBD1 as a possible D gene (5 bases). V was cut by 6 bases and J by 5 bases, with 17 bases left in between. There are 15 residues in the CDR3. CDR1 is SNHLY, CDR2 FYNNEI, per germline. CDR3 loop: CASRAMGGFDQPQHF. In DNA form, the CDR3 reads TGTGCCAGCAGGGCCATGGGGGGGTTCGATCAGCCCCAGCATTTT.

This clone was counted once. This rearrangement joins TRBV3-1 (or the pseudogene TRBV3-2) to TRBJ2-2; 9 positions agree with TRBD2. Trimming at V came to 4 bases and at J to 0 bases, leaving 9 bases not matched to a gene. The CDR3 covers 18 residues. Germline CDR1 LGHDT, CDR2 YNNKEL (reference sequence). The CDR3 nucleotides are TGTGCCAGCAGCCGCGTGACTAGCGGCGGAGCGAACACCGGGGAGCTGTTTTTT. Protein sequence: CASSRVTSGGANTGELFF.